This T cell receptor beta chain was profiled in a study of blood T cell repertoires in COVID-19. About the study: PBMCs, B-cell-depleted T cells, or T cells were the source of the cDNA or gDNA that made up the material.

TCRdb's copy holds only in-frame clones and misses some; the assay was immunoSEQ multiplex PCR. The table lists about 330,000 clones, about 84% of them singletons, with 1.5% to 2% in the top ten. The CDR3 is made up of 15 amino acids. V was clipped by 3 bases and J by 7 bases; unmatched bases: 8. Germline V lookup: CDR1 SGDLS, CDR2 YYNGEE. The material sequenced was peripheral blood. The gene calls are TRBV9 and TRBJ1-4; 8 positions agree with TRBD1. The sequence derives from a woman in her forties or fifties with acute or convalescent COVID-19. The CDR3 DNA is TGTGCCAGCAGCGCCGACAGGGGTGTAGGTGAAAAACTGTTTTTT. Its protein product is CASSADRGVGEKLFF.